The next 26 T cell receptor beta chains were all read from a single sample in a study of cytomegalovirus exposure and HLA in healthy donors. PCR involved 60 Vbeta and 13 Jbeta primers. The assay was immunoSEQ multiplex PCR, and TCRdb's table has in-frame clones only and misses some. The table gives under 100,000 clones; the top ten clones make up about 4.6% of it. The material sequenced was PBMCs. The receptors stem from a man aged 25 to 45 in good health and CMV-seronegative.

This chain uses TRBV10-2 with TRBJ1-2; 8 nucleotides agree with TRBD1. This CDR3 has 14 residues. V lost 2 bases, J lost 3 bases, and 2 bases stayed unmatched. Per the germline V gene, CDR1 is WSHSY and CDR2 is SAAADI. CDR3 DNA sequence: TGCGCCAGCAGTGAGCCGGGACAGGACTATGGCTACACCTTC. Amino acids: CASSEPGQDYGYTF.

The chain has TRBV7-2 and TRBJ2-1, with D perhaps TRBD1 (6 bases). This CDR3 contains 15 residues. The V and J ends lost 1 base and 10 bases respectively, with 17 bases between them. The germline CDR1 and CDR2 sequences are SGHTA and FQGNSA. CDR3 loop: CASSLDRVGMSEQFF. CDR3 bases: TGTGCCAGCAGCTTAGACAGGGTCGGGATGAGCGAGCAGTTCTTC.

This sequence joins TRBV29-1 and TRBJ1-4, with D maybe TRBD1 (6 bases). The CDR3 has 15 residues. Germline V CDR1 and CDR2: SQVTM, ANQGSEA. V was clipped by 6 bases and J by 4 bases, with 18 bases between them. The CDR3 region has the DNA TGCAGCGTCCAGACGATGAGGGGGAATAATGAAAAACTGTTTTTT. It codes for CSVQTMRGNNEKLFF.

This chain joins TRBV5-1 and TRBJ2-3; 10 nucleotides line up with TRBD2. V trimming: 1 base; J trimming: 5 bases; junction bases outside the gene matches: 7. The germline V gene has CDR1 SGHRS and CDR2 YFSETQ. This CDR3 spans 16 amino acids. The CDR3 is CASSLMSGGAGDTQYF. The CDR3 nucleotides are TGCGCCAGCAGCTTGATGAGCGGGGGGGCGGGAGATACGCAGTATTTT.

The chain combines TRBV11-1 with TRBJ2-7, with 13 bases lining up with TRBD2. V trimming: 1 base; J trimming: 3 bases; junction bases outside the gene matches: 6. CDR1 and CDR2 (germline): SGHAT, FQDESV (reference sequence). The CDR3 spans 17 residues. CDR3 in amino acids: CASSLERTSGGFYEQYF. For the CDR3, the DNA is TGTGCCAGCAGCTTAGAACGGACTAGCGGGGGATTCTACGAGCAGTACTTC.

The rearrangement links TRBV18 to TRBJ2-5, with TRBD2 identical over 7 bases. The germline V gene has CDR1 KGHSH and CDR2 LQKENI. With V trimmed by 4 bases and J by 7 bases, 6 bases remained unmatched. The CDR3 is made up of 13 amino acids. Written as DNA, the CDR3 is TGTGCCAGCTCACAAGACTGGGAGGGGACCCAGTACTTC. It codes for CASSQDWEGTQYF.

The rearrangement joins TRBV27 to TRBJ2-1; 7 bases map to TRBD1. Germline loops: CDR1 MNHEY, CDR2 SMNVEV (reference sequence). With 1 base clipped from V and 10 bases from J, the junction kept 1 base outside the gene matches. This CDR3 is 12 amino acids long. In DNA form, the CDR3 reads TGTGCCAGCAGTTTATTAGGGGGCGAGCAGTTCTTC. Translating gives CASSLLGGEQFF.

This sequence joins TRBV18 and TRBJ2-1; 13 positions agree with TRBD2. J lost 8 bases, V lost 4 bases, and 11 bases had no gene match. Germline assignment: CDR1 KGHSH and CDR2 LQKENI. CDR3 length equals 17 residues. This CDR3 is CASSLKIGLAGADEQFF. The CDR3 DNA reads TGTGCCAGCTCACTAAAAATAGGACTAGCGGGGGCGGATGAGCAGTTCTTC. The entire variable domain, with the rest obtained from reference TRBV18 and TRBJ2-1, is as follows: NAGVMQNPRHLVRRRGQEARLRCSPMKGHSHVYWYRQLPEEGLKFMVYLQKENIIDESGMPKERFSAEFPKEGPSILRIQQVVRGDSAAYFCASSLKIGLAGADEQFFGPGTRLTVL.

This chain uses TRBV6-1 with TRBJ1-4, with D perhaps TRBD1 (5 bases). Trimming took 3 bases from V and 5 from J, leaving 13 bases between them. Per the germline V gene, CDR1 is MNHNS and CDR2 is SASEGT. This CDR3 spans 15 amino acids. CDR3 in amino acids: CASSDWGGDNEKLFF. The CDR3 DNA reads TGTGCCAGCAGTGATTGGGGGGGTGACAATGAAAAACTGTTTTTT.

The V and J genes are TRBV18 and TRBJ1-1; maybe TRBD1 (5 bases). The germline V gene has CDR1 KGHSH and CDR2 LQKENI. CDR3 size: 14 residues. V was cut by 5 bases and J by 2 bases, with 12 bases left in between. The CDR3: CASSNSQGNTEAFF. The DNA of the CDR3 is TGTGCCAGCTCAAACAGCCAGGGTAACACTGAAGCTTTCTTT.

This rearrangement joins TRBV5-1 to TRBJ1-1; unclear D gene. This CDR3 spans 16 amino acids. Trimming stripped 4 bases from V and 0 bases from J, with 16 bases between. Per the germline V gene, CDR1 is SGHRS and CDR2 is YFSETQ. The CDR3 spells CASSLRGRQLNTEAFF. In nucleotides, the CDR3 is TGCGCCAGCAGCCTCAGAGGGCGGCAATTGAACACTGAAGCTTTCTTT.

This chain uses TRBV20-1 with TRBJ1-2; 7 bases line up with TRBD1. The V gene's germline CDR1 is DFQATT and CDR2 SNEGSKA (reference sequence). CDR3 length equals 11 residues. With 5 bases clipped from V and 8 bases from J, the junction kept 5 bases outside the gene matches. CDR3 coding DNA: TGCAGTGCTTTGACAGGGCGGGGCTACACCTTC. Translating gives CSALTGRGYTF.

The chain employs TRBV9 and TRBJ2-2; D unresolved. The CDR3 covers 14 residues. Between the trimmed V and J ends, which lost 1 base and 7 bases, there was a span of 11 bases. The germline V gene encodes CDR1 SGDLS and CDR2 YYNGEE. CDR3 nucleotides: TGTGCCAGCAGCGTATCTATGACGGGCGGGGAGCTGTTTTTT. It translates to CASSVSMTGGELFF.

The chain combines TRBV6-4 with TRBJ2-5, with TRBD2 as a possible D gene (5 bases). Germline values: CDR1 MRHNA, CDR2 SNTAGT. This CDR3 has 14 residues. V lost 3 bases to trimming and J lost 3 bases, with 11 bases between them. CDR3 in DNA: TGTGCCAGCAGTGAAGACGCGGAGGAAGAGACCCAGTACTTC. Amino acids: CASSEDAEEETQYF.

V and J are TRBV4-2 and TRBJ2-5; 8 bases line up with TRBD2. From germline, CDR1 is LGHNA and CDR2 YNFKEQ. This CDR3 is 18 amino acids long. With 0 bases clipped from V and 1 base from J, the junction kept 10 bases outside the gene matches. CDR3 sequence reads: CASSQEVLTSGVQETQYF. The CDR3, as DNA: TGTGCCAGCAGCCAAGAAGTCCTCACTAGCGGAGTCCAAGAGACCCAGTACTTC.

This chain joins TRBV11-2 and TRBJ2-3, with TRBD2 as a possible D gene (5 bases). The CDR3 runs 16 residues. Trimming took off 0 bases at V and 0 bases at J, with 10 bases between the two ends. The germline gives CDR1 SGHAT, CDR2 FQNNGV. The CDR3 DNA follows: TGTGCCAGCAGCTTAGATGGCGGGTTTAGCACAGATACGCAGTATTTT. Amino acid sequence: CASSLDGGFSTDTQYF.

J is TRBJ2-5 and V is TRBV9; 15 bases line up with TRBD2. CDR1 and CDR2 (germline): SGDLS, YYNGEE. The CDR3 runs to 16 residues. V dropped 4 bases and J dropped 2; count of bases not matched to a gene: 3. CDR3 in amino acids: CASSRTSGGAQETQYF. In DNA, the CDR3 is TGTGCCAGCAGCAGGACTAGCGGGGGGGCTCAAGAGACCCAGTACTTC. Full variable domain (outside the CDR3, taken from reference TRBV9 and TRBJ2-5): DSGVTQTPKHLITATGQRVTLRCSPRSGDLSVYWYQQSLDQGLQFLIQYYNGEERAKGNILERFSAQQFPDLHSELNLSSLELGDSALYFCASSRTSGGAQETQYFGPGTRLLVL.

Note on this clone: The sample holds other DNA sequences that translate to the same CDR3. CDR3 sequence (DNA): TGTGCCAGTAGTATACGGGATAGCAATCAGCCCCAGCATTTT. Residues: CASSIRDSNQPQHF. The J gene is TRBJ1-5, the V gene TRBV19, with D unclear. CDR3 length: 14 residues. Per germline, CDR1 LNHDA and CDR2 SQIVND (reference sequence). Trimming removed 2 bases from V and 0 bases from J, with 5 bases in between. The full variable domain, its missing parts supplied by reference TRBV19 and TRBJ1-5, is DGGITQSPKYLFRKEGQNVTLSCEQNLNHDAMYWYRQDPGQGLRLIYYSQIVNDFQKGDIAEGYSVSREKKESFPLTVTSAQKNPTAFYLCASSIRDSNQPQHFGDGTRLSIL.

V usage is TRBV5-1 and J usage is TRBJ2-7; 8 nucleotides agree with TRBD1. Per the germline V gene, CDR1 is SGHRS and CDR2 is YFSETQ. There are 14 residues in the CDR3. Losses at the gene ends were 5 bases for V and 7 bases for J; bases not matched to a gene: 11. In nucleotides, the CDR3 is TGCGCCAGCAGTGGACAGGGAGCTGCGGGGGAGCAGTACTTC. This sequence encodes CASSGQGAAGEQYF.

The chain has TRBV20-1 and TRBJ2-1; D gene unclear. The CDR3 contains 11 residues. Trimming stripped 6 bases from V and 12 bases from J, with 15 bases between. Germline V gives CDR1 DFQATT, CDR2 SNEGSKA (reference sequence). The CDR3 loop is CSAQIGLRQFF. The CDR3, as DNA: TGCAGTGCCCAGATTGGTTTAAGGCAGTTCTTC.

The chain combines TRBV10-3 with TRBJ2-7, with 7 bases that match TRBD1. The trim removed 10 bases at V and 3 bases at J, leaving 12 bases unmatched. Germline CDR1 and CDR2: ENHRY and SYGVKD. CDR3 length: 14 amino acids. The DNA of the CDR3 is TGTGCCAGCAACAGGGGCTTCCGTGTCTACGAGCAGTACTTC. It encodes CASNRGFRVYEQYF.

The CDR3 region is CASSQPIAGGTGGETQYF. CDR3 bases: TGCGCCAGCAGCCAGCCCATAGCGGGAGGGACTGGGGGGGAGACCCAGTACTTC. V gene TRBV4-3 combines with J gene TRBJ2-5; 11 bases line up with TRBD2. With V trimmed by 3 bases and J by 5 bases, 14 bases remained unmatched. Germline values: CDR1 LGHNA, CDR2 YSLEER. The CDR3 covers 18 residues.

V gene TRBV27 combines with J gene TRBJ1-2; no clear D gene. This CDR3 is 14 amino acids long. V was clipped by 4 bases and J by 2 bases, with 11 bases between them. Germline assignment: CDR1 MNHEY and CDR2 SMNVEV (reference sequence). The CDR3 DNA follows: TGTGCCAGCAGTTCCCAGACTGGGAACTATGGCTACACCTTC. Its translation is CASSSQTGNYGYTF.

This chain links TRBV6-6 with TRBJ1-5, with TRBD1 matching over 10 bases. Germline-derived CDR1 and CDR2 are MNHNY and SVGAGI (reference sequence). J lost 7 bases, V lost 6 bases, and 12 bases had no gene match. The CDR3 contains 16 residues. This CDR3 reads CASRAVTGGFGQPQHF. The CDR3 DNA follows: TGTGCCAGCAGGGCTGTGACAGGGGGCTTCGGACAGCCCCAGCATTTT.

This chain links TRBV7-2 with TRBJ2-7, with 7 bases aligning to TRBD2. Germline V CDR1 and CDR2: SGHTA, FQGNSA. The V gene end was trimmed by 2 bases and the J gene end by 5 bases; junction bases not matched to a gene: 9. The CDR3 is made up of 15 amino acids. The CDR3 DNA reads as TGTGCCAGCAGCTTATCTCCAGGGAGGGCCCACGAGCAGTACTTC. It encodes CASSLSPGRAHEQYF.

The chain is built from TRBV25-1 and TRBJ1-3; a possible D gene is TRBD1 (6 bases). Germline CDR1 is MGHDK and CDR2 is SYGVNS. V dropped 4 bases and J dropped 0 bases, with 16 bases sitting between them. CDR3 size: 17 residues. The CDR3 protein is CASSGPGQPPSGNTIYF. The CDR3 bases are TGTGCCAGCAGTGGGCCGGGACAACCTCCCTCTGGAAACACCATATATTTT.